The T cell receptor (beta chain) described here comes from a study of blood T cell repertoires in COVID-19. At the level of the study: The United States, Italy and Spain were the sources of the acute and convalescent COVID-19 samples. The analysed material was cDNA or gDNA that came from T cells, B-cell-depleted T cells, or PBMCs.

This CDR3 comprises 14 residues. Germline loops: CDR1 LNHDA, CDR2 SQIVND (reference sequence). V dropped 7 bases and J dropped 5 bases, with 15 bases sitting between them. TCRdb's table, derived via immunoSEQ multiplex PCR, lists solely in-frame clones and lacks some. The sample lists about 40,000 clones; roughly 85% were seen once. The gene calls are TRBV19 and TRBJ1-5, with D hard to call. The sequenced sample was peripheral blood. The clonotype was recovered from a woman between 65 and 79 years old with acute or convalescent COVID-19. CDR3 in amino acids: CASTPRSRDQPQHF. Here the CDR3 DNA reads TGTGCCAGTACCCCCAGGTCGAGAGATCAGCCCCAGCATTTT.